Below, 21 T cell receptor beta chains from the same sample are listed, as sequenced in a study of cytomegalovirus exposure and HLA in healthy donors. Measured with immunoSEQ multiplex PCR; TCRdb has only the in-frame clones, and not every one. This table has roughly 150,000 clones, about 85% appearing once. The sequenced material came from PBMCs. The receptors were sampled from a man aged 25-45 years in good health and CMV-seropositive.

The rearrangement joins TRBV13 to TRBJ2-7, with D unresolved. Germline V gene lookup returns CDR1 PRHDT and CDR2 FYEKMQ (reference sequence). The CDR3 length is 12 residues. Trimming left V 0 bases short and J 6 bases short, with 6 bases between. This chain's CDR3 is CASSLGASEQYF. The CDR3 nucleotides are TGTGCCAGCAGCTTAGGGGCCAGCGAGCAGTACTTC.

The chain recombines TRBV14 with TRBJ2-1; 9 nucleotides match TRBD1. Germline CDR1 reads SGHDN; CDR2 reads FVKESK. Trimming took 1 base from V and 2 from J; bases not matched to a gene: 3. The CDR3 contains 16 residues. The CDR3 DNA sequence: TGTGCCAGCAGCCAAGGGTGGACAGGGGCCTACAATGAGCAGTTCTTC. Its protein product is CASSQGWTGAYNEQFF.

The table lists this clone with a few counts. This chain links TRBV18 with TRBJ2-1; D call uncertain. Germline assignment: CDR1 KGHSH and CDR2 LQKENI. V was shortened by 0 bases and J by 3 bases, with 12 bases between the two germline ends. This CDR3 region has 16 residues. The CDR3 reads CASSPPSRTGYNEQFF. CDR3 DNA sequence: TGTGCCAGCTCACCACCGTCCAGAACGGGCTACAATGAGCAGTTCTTC.

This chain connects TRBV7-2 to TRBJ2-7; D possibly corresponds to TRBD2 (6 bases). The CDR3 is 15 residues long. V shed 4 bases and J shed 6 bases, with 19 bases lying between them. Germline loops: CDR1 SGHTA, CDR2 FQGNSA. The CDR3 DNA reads TGTGCCAGCAGCTCCTTCGGAGGGCTGGTTCCCGAGCAGTACTTC. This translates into CASSSFGGLVPEQYF. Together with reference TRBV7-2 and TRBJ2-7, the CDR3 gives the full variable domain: GAGVSQSPSNKVTEKGKDVELRCDPISGHTALYWYRQSLGQGLEFLIYFQGNSAPDKSGLPSDRFSAERTGGSVSTLTIQRTQQEDSAVYLCASSSFGGLVPEQYFGPGTRLTVT.

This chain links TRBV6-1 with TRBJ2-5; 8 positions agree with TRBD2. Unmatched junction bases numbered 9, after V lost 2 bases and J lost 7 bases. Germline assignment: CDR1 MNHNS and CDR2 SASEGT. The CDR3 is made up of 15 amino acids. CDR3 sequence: CASSELASGLGTQYF. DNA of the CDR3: TGTGCCAGCAGTGAACTAGCTAGCGGGCTTGGGACCCAGTACTTC.

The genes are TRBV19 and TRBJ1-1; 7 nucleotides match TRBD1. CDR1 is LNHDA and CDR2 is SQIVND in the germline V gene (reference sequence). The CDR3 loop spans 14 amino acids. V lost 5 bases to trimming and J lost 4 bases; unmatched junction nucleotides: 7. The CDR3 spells CASSARGRRTEAFF. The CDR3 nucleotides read TGTGCCAGTAGTGCGAGGGGGCGCCGCACTGAAGCTTTCTTT.

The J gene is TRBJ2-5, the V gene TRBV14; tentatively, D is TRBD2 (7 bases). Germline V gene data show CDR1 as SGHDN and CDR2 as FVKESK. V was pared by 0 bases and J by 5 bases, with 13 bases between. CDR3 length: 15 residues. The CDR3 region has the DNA TGTGCCAGCAGCCAAGAATCGGGGGGCAGGGAGACCCAGTACTTC. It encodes CASSQESGGRETQYF.

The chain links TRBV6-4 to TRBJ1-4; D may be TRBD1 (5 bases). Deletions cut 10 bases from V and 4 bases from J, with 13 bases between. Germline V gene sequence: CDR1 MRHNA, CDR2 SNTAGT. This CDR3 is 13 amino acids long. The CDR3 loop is CATPDGHNEKLFF. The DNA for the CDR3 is TGTGCCACCCCGGACGGACATAATGAAAAACTGTTTTTT.

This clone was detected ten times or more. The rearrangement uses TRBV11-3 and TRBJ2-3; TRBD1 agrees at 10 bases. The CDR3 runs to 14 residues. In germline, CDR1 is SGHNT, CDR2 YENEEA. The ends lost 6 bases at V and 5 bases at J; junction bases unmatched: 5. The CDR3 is CASSPTGGEDTQYF. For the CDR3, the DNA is TGTGCCAGCAGTCCGACAGGGGGCGAAGATACGCAGTATTTT.

The CDR3, as DNA: TGTGCCTGGAGCGCTGAGTACAATGAGCAGTTCTTC. Translated: CAWSAEYNEQFF. The V call is TRBV30, the J call TRBJ2-1, with D hard to call. With 3 bases removed from V and 4 bases from J, the gap between germline ends came to 7 bases. Germline V gene lookup returns CDR1 GTSNPN and CDR2 SVGIG (reference sequence). The CDR3 has 12 residues. The full variable domain, with the rest looked up from reference TRBV30 and TRBJ2-1, is SQTIHQWPATLVQPVGSPLSLECTVEGTSNPNLYWYRQAAGRGLQLLFYSVGIGQISSEVPQNLSASRPQDRQFILSSKKLLLSDSGFYLCAWSAEYNEQFFGPGTRLTVL.

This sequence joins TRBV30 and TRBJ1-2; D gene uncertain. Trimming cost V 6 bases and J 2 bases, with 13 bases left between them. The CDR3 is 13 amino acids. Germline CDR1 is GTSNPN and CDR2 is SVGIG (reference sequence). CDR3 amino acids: CACTYARNYGYTF. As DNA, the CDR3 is TGTGCCTGTACGTACGCCAGGAACTATGGCTACACCTTC. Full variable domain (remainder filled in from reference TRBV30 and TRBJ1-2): SQTIHQWPATLVQPVGSPLSLECTVEGTSNPNLYWYRQAAGRGLQLLFYSVGIGQISSEVPQNLSASRPQDRQFILSSKKLLLSDSGFYLCACTYARNYGYTFGSGTRLTVV.

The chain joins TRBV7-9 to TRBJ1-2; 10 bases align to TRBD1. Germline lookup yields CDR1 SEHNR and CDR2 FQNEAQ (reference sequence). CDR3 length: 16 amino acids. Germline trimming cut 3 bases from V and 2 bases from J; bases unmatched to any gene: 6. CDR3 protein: CASSLGQGKVNYGYTF. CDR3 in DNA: TGTGCCAGCAGCTTGGGACAGGGGAAGGTCAACTATGGCTACACCTTC.

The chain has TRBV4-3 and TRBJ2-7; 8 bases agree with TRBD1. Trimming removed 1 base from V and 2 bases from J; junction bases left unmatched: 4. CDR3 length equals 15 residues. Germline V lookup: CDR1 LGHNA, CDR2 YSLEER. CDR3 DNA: TGCGCCAGCAGCCAAGGGAGGACAGGGCCCTACGAGCAGTACTTC. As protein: CASSQGRTGPYEQYF.

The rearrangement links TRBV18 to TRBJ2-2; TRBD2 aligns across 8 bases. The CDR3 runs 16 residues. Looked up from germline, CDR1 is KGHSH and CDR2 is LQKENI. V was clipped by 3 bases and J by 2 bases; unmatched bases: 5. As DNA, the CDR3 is TGTGCCAGCTCACCCCTTCGGGGGGGTAACACCGGGGAGCTGTTTTTT. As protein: CASSPLRGGNTGELFF.

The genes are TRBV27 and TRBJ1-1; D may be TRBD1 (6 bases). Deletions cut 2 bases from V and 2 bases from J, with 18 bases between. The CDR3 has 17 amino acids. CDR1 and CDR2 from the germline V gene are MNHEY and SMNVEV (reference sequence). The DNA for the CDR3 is TGTGCCAGCAGTTTACGTGCGCCCAGGACAGTTAACACTGAAGCTTTCTTT. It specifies CASSLRAPRTVNTEAFF.

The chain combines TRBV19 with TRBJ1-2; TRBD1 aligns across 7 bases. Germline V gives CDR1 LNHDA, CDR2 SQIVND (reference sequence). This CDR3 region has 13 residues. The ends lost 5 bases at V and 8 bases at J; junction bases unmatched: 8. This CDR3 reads CASSFRGAEGYTF. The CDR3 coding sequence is TGTGCCAGTAGTTTCAGGGGGGCGGAAGGCTACACCTTC.

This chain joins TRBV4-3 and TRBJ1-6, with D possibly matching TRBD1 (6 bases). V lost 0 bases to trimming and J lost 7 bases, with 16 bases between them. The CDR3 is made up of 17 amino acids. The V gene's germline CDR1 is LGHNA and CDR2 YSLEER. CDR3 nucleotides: TGCGCCAGCAGCCAAGATCTTGGCTGGGGGCGAAATTCACCCCTCCACTTT. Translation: CASSQDLGWGRNSPLHF.

CDR3 in amino acids: CASSTDSNQPQHF. Here the CDR3 DNA reads TGTGCCAGCAGTACAGATAGCAATCAGCCCCAGCATTTT. The chain employs TRBV2 and TRBJ1-5; the D is unclear. V lost 5 bases and J 0 bases, leaving 5 bases between the germline ends. The germline CDR1 and CDR2 sequences are SNHLY and FYNNEI. The CDR3 length is 13 residues.

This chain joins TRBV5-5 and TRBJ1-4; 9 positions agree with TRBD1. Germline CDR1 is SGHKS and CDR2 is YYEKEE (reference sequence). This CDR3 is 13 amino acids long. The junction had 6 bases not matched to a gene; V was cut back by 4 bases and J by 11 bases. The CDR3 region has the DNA TGTGCCAGCAGCGCGGGACAGGGAACCAAACTGTTTTTT. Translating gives CASSAGQGTKLFF.

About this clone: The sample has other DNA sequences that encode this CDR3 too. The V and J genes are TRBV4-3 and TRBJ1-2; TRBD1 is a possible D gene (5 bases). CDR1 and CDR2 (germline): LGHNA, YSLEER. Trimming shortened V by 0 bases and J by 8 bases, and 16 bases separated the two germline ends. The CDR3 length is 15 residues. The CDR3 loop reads CASSQDTGDRSGYTF. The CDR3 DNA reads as TGCGCCAGCAGCCAAGATACGGGGGATAGGTCGGGCTACACCTTC.

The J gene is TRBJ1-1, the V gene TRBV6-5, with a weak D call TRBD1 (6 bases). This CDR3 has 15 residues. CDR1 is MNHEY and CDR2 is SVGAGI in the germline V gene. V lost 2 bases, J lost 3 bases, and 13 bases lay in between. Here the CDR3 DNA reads TGTGCCAGCAGTTACCGGACAGTACGGGACACTGAAGCTTTCTTT. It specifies CASSYRTVRDTEAFF.